These T cell receptor beta chains were read from a single sample in a study of neurological immune-mediated disorders. In TCRdb, the 5' RACE reads were re-called with MiXCR into one record per CDR3 protein. The table has tens of thousands of distinct CDR3 sequences, 10% seen once. The sample was PBMCs. The source of these receptors is a man aged 40-55 years in good health. Both conserved end residues are part of each CDR3. The D gene is left open where the match is weak. Clone sizes are shown as once, few, many or a size class.

>many|TRBJ2-7|TRBV2|NA
CASSVGGRGYEQYF
TGTGCCAGCAGTGTCGGGGGGCGCGGCTACGAGCAGTACTTC
>many|TRBJ2-3|TRBV5-1|NA
CASSPRGGTDTQYF
TGCGCCAGCAGCCCCCGGGGTGGCACAGATACGCAGTATTTT
>few|TRBJ1-6|TRBV19|NA
CASSVIGPTINSPLHF
TGTGCCAGTAGTGTTATCGGACCGACAATCAATTCACCCCTCCACTTT
>many|TRBJ2-5|TRBV20-1|NA
CSAARGEETQYF
TGCAGTGCTGCTAGGGGAGAAGAGACCCAGTACTTC
>many|TRBJ2-1|TRBV21-1|NA
CASSKALSSLNEQFF
TGTGCCAGCAGCAAAGCTCTGTCATCCCTAAATGAGCAGTTCTTC
>many|TRBJ2-6|TRBV7-9|NA
CASSLASGAANVLTF
TGTGCCAGCAGCTTAGCGTCCGGGGCGGCCAACGTCCTGACTTTC
>many|TRBJ2-2|TRBV5-6|TRBD1
CASSVDLGTAKLPRPNTGELFF
TGTGCCAGCAGCGTCGACCTGGGGACAGCGAAACTTCCTCGCCCTAACACCGGGGAGCTGTTTTTT
>many|TRBJ1-5|TRBV28|NA
CASSYGGNQPQHF
TGTGCCAGCAGCTACGGGGGGAATCAGCCCCAGCATTTT
>many|TRBJ1-4|TRBV15|NA
CATSRDFEASGNGKLFF
TGTGCCACCAGCAGAGATTTTGAAGCCTCGGGCAATGGAAAACTGTTTTTT
>few|TRBJ2-1|TRBV5-1|TRBD1
CASSLGAGTGDEQFF
TGCGCCAGCAGCTTGGGCGCCGGGACAGGGGATGAGCAGTTCTTC
>many|TRBJ1-1|TRBV29-1|NA
CSVEVAGLIFF
TGCAGCGTCGAGGTGGCAGGCCTAATTTTCTTT
>many|TRBJ1-1|TRBV7-3|NA
CASSLTNGGAGTEAFF
TGTGCCAGCAGCTTAACCAACGGGGGGGCCGGGACTGAAGCTTTCTTT
>many|TRBJ2-7|TRBV20-1|NA
CSATKGGGAFYEQYF
TGCAGTGCAACCAAGGGAGGGGGCGCTTTTTACGAGCAGTACTTC
>many|TRBJ2-2|TRBV5-4|NA
CASSPQTDSGELFF
TGTGCCAGCAGCCCTCAGACCGACTCCGGGGAGCTGTTTTTT
>many|TRBJ2-3|TRBV5-1|NA
CASSLVRRTDTQYF
TGCGCCAGCAGCTTGGTCCGGCGCACAGATACGCAGTATTTT
>many|TRBJ2-3|TRBV5-5|NA
CASSLVGGTTDTQYF
TGTGCCAGCAGCTTAGTTGGGGGGACCACAGATACGCAGTATTTT
>many|TRBJ1-1|TRBV28|NA
CASSLYPKAFF
TGTGCCAGCAGTTTATACCCAAAAGCTTTCTTT